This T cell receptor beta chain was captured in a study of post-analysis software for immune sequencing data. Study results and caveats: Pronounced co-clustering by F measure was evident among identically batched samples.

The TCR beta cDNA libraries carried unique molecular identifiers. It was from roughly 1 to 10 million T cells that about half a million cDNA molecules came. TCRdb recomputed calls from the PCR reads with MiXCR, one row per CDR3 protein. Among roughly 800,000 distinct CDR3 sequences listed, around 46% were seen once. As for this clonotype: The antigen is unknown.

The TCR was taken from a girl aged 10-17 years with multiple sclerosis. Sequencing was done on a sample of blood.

DNA for the CDR3: TGCAGCGTTGGGGGGCGCGAGGACACTGAAGCTTTCTTT. It codes for CSVGGREDTEAFF. The genes are TRBV29-1 and TRBJ1-1; TRBD1 is a possible D gene (6 bases). Germline lookup yields CDR1 SQVTM and CDR2 ANQGSEA. This CDR3 is built from 13 residues. V lost 4 bases to trimming and J lost 3 bases, with 12 bases between them. Complete variable domain (other parts from reference TRBV29-1 and TRBJ1-1): SAVISQKPSRDICQRGTSLTIQCQVDSQVTMMFWYRQQPGQSLTLIATANQGSEATYESGFVIDKFPISRPNLTFSTLTVSNMSPEDSSIYLCSVGGREDTEAFFGQGTRLTVV.